This T cell receptor (beta chain) appears in the sequencing data of a study of identical twins. The CDR3 length is 15 residues. Per germline, CDR1 DFQATT and CDR2 SNEGSKA (reference sequence). With 5 bases clipped from V and 2 bases from J, the junction kept 9 bases outside the gene matches. Findings and caveats of the study: Models predicted less out-of-frame TCR alpha sharing in monozygotic twins than was found. Reduced insertions were recorded for abundant cord blood beta clonotypes, with no such pattern in memory repertoires.

With respect to this clonotype: Its antigen is unknown.

TCRdb reprocessed the 5' RACE reads with MiXCR, giving one entry per CDR3 protein. The sample yields approximately 350,000 distinct CDR3 sequences, approximately 13% seen once. This sample also appeared in a second study, on yellow fever vaccine responses in identical twins.

The chain combines TRBV20-1 with TRBJ2-1; 7 nucleotides match TRBD2. Sequenced: CD8+ T cells sorted from blood. The receptor comes from a woman aged 18-35 years in good health. CDR3 in amino acids: CSAPSVGGAYNEQFF. DNA of the CDR3: TGCAGTGCTCCCTCGGTGGGGGGGGCCTACAATGAGCAGTTCTTC.